The next 21 T cell receptor beta chains were all read from a single sample in a study of cytomegalovirus exposure and HLA in healthy donors. PCR was performed using 60 Vbeta and 13 Jbeta primers. Some clones are missing from TCRdb's copy, which holds only in-frame ones; the method was immunoSEQ multiplex PCR. The repertoire holds some 150,000 clones, with approximately 80% as singletons. Sequenced input: PBMCs. The origin of the receptors is a male donor in good health and CMV-seronegative.

This chain joins TRBV5-6 and TRBJ1-2, with 8 nucleotides matching TRBD1. Per germline, CDR1 SGHDT and CDR2 YYEEEE. The CDR3 runs to 14 residues. Losses at the gene ends were 4 bases for V and 4 bases for J; bases not matched to a gene: 6. The CDR3 spells CASSQGQGAYGYTF. CDR3 bases: TGTGCCAGCAGCCAAGGACAGGGCGCCTATGGCTACACCTTC.

V usage is TRBV21-1 and J usage is TRBJ1-4; the table's D call, TRBD1, was not checked against the DNA. TRBV21-1 is classified as a pseudogene. This CDR3 has 14 residues. DNA for the CDR3: TGTGCCAGCAGCAAGGCAGGGGTGGATGAAAAACTGTTTTTT. Protein product: CASSKAGVDEKLFF.

This clone was picked up a small number of times. The chain uses TRBV4-1 and TRBJ2-3; 7 bases fit TRBD1. The CDR3 sequence is 16 residues long. Germline V gene lookup returns CDR1 MGHRA and CDR2 YSYEKL. The V segment lost 2 bases and the J segment 3 bases; nucleotides outside the gene matches: 8. The DNA for the CDR3 is TGCGCCAGCAGCCAAAGGGGGCTCCTGCCTACAGATACGCAGTATTTT. Protein: CASSQRGLLPTDTQYF.

This clone came up once. The chain recombines TRBV10-2 with TRBJ2-3; D call uncertain. This CDR3 comprises 13 residues. Germline values: CDR1 WSHSY, CDR2 SAAADI. With 7 bases removed from V and 0 bases from J, the gap between germline ends came to 8 bases. The CDR3 spells CASKHRSTDTQYF. CDR3 DNA: TGCGCCAGCAAGCACAGAAGCACAGATACGCAGTATTTT.

The table lists this clone with a few counts. The chain links TRBV18 to TRBJ2-1; 11 nucleotides agree with TRBD2. With V trimmed by 2 bases and J by 10 bases, 4 bases remained unmatched. This CDR3 is 14 amino acids long. The germline gives CDR1 KGHSH, CDR2 LQKENI. The CDR3 region is CASSPTTSGMEQFF. In DNA form, the CDR3 reads TGTGCCAGCTCACCAACGACTAGCGGGATGGAGCAGTTCTTC.

The gene calls are TRBV18 and TRBJ2-7, with 7 positions matching TRBD2. The J segment lost 2 bases and the V segment lost 3 bases, leaving 7 bases of the junction unmatched. This CDR3 has 15 amino acids. The V gene's germline CDR1 is KGHSH and CDR2 LQKENI. The CDR3 region has the DNA TGTGCCAGCTCACCCAGCCGGGGGGAGCCCTACGAGCAGTACTTC. This translates into CASSPSRGEPYEQYF. Looking up the rest from reference TRBV18 and TRBJ2-7 gives the full variable domain: NAGVMQNPRHLVRRRGQEARLRCSPMKGHSHVYWYRQLPEEGLKFMVYLQKENIIDESGMPKERFSAEFPKEGPSILRIQQVVRGDSAAYFCASSPSRGEPYEQYFGPGTRLTVT.

The chain employs TRBV7-9 and TRBJ2-7; the match to TRBD2 covers 12 bases. Germline values: CDR1 SEHNR, CDR2 FQNEAQ (reference sequence). The CDR3 length is 16 residues. The V segment lost 1 base and the J segment 1 base; nucleotides outside the gene matches: 2. The CDR3 loop reads CASSLVGTSGSYEQYF. CDR3 DNA: TGTGCCAGCAGCTTAGTCGGGACTAGCGGGTCCTACGAGCAGTACTTC.

The rearrangement links TRBV7-3 to TRBJ1-2, with a weak D call TRBD1 (6 bases). This CDR3 contains 17 residues. The V gene's germline CDR1 is SGHTA and CDR2 FQGTGA. V was pared by 2 bases and J by 4 bases, with 20 bases between. The CDR3 DNA reads TGTGCCAGCAGCTTAGTGGCAGGGAGAGCAGGGGTCTATGGCTACACCTTC. The encoded protein is CASSLVAGRAGVYGYTF.

The chain employs TRBV2 and TRBJ1-5, with 7 bases fitting TRBD1. Trimming took 1 base from V and 4 from J; bases not matched to a gene: 7. Germline V gives CDR1 SNHLY, CDR2 FYNNEI. CDR3 length equals 16 residues. The CDR3 loop reads CASSEVQGVDNQPQHF. CDR3 DNA sequence: TGTGCCAGCAGTGAAGTTCAGGGGGTGGATAATCAGCCCCAGCATTTT.

This sequence joins TRBV7-8 and TRBJ2-7; D is unclear. There are 16 residues in the CDR3. Germline loops: CDR1 SGHVS, CDR2 FQNEAQ. Trimming removed 2 bases from V and 2 bases from J, with 16 bases in between. CDR3: CASSLYGPQSTYEQYF. As DNA, the CDR3 is TGTGCCAGCAGCTTATATGGCCCCCAGTCCACCTACGAGCAGTACTTC.

The rearrangement uses TRBV4-1 and TRBJ1-1, with D hard to call. Trimming took off 1 base at V and 8 bases at J, with 11 bases between the two ends. Germline CDR1 reads MGHRA; CDR2 reads YSYEKL. The CDR3 has 13 residues. Here the CDR3 DNA reads TGCGCCAGCAGCCAAGTTAGTTCGGGGGAAGCTTTCTTT. Amino acids: CASSQVSSGEAFF.

The gene calls are TRBV11-2 and TRBJ2-1, with 7 bases matching TRBD2. CDR3 size: 15 residues. The trim removed 3 bases at V and 3 bases at J, leaving 5 bases unmatched. In germline, CDR1 is SGHAT, CDR2 FQNNGV. CDR3 nucleotide sequence: TGTGCCAGCAGCTTTGGGGCGGGAGTCTACAATGAGCAGTTCTTC. Amino acid sequence: CASSFGAGVYNEQFF.

The table lists this clone with a few counts. The genes are TRBV12-5 and TRBJ2-7; 13 bases align to TRBD2. The CDR3 length is 15 residues. With V trimmed by 5 bases and J by 4 bases, 5 bases remained unmatched. Germline V CDR1 and CDR2: LGHNT, FRNRAP. The CDR3 nucleotides are TGTGCTAGTGGTGAAGGACTAGCGGGAGTTTACGAGCAGTACTTC. Translation: CASGEGLAGVYEQYF.

The CDR3 coding sequence is TGTGCCAGCAGCTTAGGGGCAGATCCCGCAAATGAGCAGTTCTTC. It translates to CASSLGADPANEQFF. V and J are TRBV7-2 and TRBJ2-1; D is uncertain. The CDR3 is 15 residues long. Germline-derived CDR1 and CDR2 are SGHTA and FQGNSA. V lost 1 base and J 7 bases, leaving 14 bases between the germline ends.

V usage is TRBV5-1 and J usage is TRBJ2-7; the D gene is possibly TRBD2 (5 bases). V was cut by 0 bases and J by 3 bases, with 13 bases left in between. The CDR3 has 15 residues. Germline V gene lookup returns CDR1 SGHRS and CDR2 YFSETQ. Here the CDR3 reads CASSLAPGNLYEQYF. CDR3 nucleotide sequence: TGCGCCAGCAGCTTGGCCCCGGGGAACCTCTACGAGCAGTACTTC.

With respect to this clone: The germline gene is not matched at one end of the junction; a read error may be the cause. This chain uses TRBV6-4 with TRBJ2-6, with D possibly matching TRBD1 (5 bases). This CDR3 has 17 amino acids. Germline assignment: CDR1 MRHNA and CDR2 SNTAGT. In nucleotides, the CDR3 is TGTGCCAGCAGTGACCCCCAAGATGCCTCTGGGGCCAACGGCCTGACTTTC. It yields the protein CASSDPQDASGANGLTF.

The genes are TRBV6-5 and TRBJ1-6; 7 bases line up with TRBD1. Germline V gene sequence: CDR1 MNHEY, CDR2 SVGAGI. J gave up 4 bases and V 6 bases, and 6 bases lay outside the gene matches. The length of the CDR3 is 15 residues. For the CDR3, the DNA is TGTGCCAGCAGAGGGGACAGTCGTTATAATTCACCCCTCCACTTT. Amino acid sequence: CASRGDSRYNSPLHF.

J is TRBJ1-6 and V is TRBV5-4, with D tentatively TRBD1 (6 bases). Per the germline V gene, CDR1 is SGHNT and CDR2 is YYREEE (reference sequence). Trimming took off 0 bases at V and 11 bases at J, with 15 bases between the two ends. The CDR3 loop spans 15 amino acids. In DNA form, the CDR3 reads TGTGCCAGCAGCTTGGCAGGGGTGGGTATGGCACCCCTCCACTTT. Translated, it gives CASSLAGVGMAPLHF.

This clone was seen a few times. The rearrangement links TRBV27 to TRBJ1-2; D may be TRBD1 (5 bases). CDR1 and CDR2 (germline): MNHEY, SMNVEV (reference sequence). The CDR3 spans 16 residues. The V end lost 7 bases, the J end lost 0 bases, and 18 bases lay between the germline ends. The CDR3 loop is CASNSVRQPANYGYTF. CDR3 nucleotide sequence: TGTGCCAGCAATTCCGTTCGACAGCCCGCTAACTATGGCTACACCTTC.

The V call is TRBV27, the J call TRBJ1-1; D gene ambiguous. The CDR3 has 14 amino acids. Germline assignment: CDR1 MNHEY and CDR2 SMNVEV (reference sequence). Deletions cut 5 bases from V and 0 bases from J, with 10 bases between. The CDR3 bases are TGTGCCAGCAGTCGGGGTGACATGAACACTGAAGCTTTCTTT. Protein: CASSRGDMNTEAFF.

The chain couples TRBV19 to TRBJ2-4; 10 bases fit TRBD1. The junction had 1 base not matched to a gene; V was cut back by 4 bases and J by 7 bases. The CDR3 has 13 residues. Germline CDR1 and CDR2: LNHDA and SQIVND (reference sequence). The chain's CDR3 is CASSTTGGNIQYF. In nucleotides, the CDR3 is TGTGCCAGTAGTACGACAGGGGGCAACATTCAGTACTTC.